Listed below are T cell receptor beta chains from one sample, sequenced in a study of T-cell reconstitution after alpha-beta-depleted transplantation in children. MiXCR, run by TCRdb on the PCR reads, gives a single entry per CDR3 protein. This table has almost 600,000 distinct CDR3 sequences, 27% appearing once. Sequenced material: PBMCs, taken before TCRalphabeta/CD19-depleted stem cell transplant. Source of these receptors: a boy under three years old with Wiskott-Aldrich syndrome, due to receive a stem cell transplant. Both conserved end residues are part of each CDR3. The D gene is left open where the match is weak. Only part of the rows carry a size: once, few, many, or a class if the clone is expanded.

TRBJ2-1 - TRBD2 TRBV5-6 CASSSGLAGGWEQFF TGTGCCAGCAGCTCCGGACTAGCGGGAGGATGGGAGCAGTTCTTC
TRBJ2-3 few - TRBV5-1 CASTPGVKDTQYF TGCGCCAGCACGCCCGGGGTGAAAGATACGCAGTATTTT
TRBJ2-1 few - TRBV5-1 CASSLWLSGGNSYNEQFF TGCGCCAGCAGCTTGTGGCTTAGCGGAGGAAACTCCTACAATGAGCAGTTCTTC
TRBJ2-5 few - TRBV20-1 CSAPPGRAQETQYF TGCAGTGCTCCGCCGGGACGCGCACAAGAGACCCAGTACTTC
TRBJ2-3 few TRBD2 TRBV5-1 CASSLWASGRTDTQYF TGCGCCAGCAGCTTGTGGGCTAGCGGTCGTACAGATACGCAGTATTTT
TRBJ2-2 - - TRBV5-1 CASSLVPARNTGELFF TGCGCCAGCAGCTTGGTTCCCGCACGGAACACCGGGGAGCTGTTTTTT
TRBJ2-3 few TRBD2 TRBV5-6 CASLLGSSGSTDTQYF TGTGCCAGCCTACTGGGGTCTAGCGGGAGCACAGATACGCAGTATTTT
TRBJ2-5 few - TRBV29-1 CSVVATQETQYF TGCAGCGTTGTGGCAACCCAAGAGACCCAGTACTTC
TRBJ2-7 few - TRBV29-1 CSADDGYEQYF TGCAGCGCCGACGACGGCTACGAGCAGTACTTC
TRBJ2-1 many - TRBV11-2 CASSIGLGNEQFF TGTGCCAGCAGTATTGGGCTCGGCAATGAGCAGTTCTTC
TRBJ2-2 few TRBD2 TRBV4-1 CASSQVWREGMAGELFF TGCGCCAGCAGCCAAGTTTGGCGGGAGGGTATGGCCGGGGAGCTGTTTTTT
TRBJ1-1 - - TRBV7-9 CASSLVNPASAFF TGTGCCAGCAGCTTAGTTAACCCGGCAAGTGCTTTCTTT
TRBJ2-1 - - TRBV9 CASSVEVVGASYNEQFF TGTGCCAGCAGCGTAGAAGTAGTGGGAGCGTCCTACAATGAGCAGTTCTTC
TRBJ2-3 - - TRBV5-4 CASSLGGVPSTDTQYF TGTGCCAGCAGCCTCGGCGGGGTGCCTAGCACAGATACGCAGTATTTT
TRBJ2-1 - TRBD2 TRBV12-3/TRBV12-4 CASSLLGGRVDNEQFF TGTGCCAGCAGTTTATTGGGAGGGAGGGTCGACAATGAGCAGTTCTTC
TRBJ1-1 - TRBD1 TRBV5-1 CASSTDRDGSEAFF TGCGCCAGCAGCACGGACAGGGACGGCTCTGAAGCTTTCTTT
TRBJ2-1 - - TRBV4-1 CASSQFSGIDNEQFF TGCGCCAGCAGCCAATTTTCCGGGATAGACAATGAGCAGTTCTTC
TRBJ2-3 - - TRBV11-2 CASSPRRGSHQVGDTQYF TGTGCCAGCAGCCCACGACGGGGTTCCCATCAAGTTGGAGATACGCAGTATTTT
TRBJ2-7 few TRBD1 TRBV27 CASSLRQGASYEQYF TGTGCCAGCAGCCTAAGACAGGGGGCCTCCTACGAGCAGTACTTC
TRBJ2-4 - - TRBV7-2 CASSWGANIQYF TGTGCCAGCAGCTGGGGAGCGAACATTCAGTACTTC
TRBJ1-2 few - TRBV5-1 CASSLFISNYGYTF TGCGCCAGCAGCTTGTTCATCTCCAACTATGGCTACACCTTC
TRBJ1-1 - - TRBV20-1 CSASPSGEGTEAFF TGCAGTGCTAGTCCCTCAGGGGAGGGCACTGAAGCTTTCTTT
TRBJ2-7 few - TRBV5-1 CASSSGHSRGGEQYF TGCGCCAGCAGCTCGGGACATTCCCGAGGGGGCGAGCAGTACTTC
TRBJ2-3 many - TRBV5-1 CASSITDTQYF TGTGCCAGCAGCATAACAGATACGCAGTATTTT
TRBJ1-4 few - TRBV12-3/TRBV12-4 CASSQGLNKGSEKLFF TGTGCCAGCAGCCAGGGACTGAACAAAGGTAGTGAAAAACTGTTTTTT
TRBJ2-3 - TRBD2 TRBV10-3 CAIRAGVDTDTQYF TGTGCCATCAGGGCGGGGGTGGATACAGATACGCAGTATTTT
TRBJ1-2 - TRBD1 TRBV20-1 CRGTGIYGYTF TGCAGGGGGACAGGCATCTATGGCTACACCTTC
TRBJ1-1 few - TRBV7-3 CASRTPRGEAFF TGTGCCAGCAGGACACCCAGGGGAGAAGCTTTCTTT
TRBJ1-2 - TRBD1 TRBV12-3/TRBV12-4 CASSATGGYGGYTF TGTGCCAGCAGTGCCACAGGGGGTTACGGTGGCTACACCTTC
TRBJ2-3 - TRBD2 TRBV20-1 CSARGEGDTQYF TGCAGTGCTAGGGGGGAGGGAGATACGCAGTATTTT
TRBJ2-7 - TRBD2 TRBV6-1 CASRTGLPFAYEQYF TGTGCCAGCAGGACGGGACTACCGTTCGCCTACGAGCAGTACTTC
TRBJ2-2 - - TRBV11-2 CASSTHVNTGELFF TGTGCCAGCAGCACACATGTCAACACCGGGGAGCTGTTTTTT
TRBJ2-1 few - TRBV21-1 CASSKAGLEGYNEQFF TGTGCCAGCAGCAAAGCCGGACTAGAGGGGTACAATGAGCAGTTCTTC
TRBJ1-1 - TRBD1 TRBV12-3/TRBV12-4 CASSLVTGTGGTEAFF TGTGCCAGCAGTTTAGTTACCGGGACAGGGGGGACTGAAGCTTTCTTT
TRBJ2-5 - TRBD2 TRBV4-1 CASSQVLAGGVIVKQETQYF TGCGCCAGCAGCCAAGTACTAGCGGGAGGCGTAATAGTAAAACAAGAGACCCAGTACTTC
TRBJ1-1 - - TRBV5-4 CASSSNLQGLNTEAFF TGTGCCAGCAGCTCGAATTTACAGGGCTTGAACACTGAAGCTTTCTTT
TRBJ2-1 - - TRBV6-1 CASSPPVAQHNEQFF TGTGCCAGCAGCCCTCCGGTGGCGCAGCACAATGAGCAGTTCTTC
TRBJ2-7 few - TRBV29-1 CSVEELDTPYEQYF TGCAGCGTTGAAGAGCTGGACACCCCCTACGAGCAGTACTTC
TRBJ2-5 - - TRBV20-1 CSASPPAGRRATETQYF TGCAGTGCTAGCCCCCCCGCGGGCAGGAGGGCCACGGAGACCCAGTACTTC
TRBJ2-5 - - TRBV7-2 CASSLGSGVETQYF TGTGCCAGCAGCTTAGGTTCGGGTGTGGAGACCCAGTACTTC
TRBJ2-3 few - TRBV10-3 CAISGKQDTQYF TGTGCCATCAGTGGAAAGCAAGATACGCAGTATTTT
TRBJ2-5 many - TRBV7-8 CASSSWSGETQYF TGTGCCAGCAGCTCGTGGTCGGGGGAGACCCAGTACTTC
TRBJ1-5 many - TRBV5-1 CASSSGRDQPQHF TGCGCCAGCAGCTCGGGACGGGATCAGCCCCAGCATTTT
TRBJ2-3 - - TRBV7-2 CASSLAYPASTDTQYF TGTGCCAGCAGCTTAGCATATCCAGCTAGCACAGATACGCAGTATTTT
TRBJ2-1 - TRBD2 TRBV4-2 CASSQMRTSGNNEQFF TGTGCCAGCAGCCAGATGCGGACTAGCGGTAACAATGAGCAGTTCTTC
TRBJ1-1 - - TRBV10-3 CAVSGNTEAFF TGTGCCGTCTCAGGGAACACTGAAGCTTTCTTT
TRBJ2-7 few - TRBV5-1 CASSLELAHAYEQYF TGCGCCAGCAGCTTGGAACTAGCTCACGCCTACGAGCAGTACTTC
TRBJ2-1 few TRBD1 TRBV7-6 CASSLVQGYYNEQFF TGTGCCAGCAGCTTAGTACAGGGGTATTACAATGAGCAGTTCTTC
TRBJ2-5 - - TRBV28 CASSLPGAGQETQYF TGTGCCAGCAGCCTCCCAGGAGCGGGTCAAGAGACCCAGTACTTC
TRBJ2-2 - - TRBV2 CAGFLKARELFF TGTGCCGGTTTTCTTAAGGCCCGGGAGCTGTTTTTT
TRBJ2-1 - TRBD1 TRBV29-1 CSVEAGGYNEQFF TGCAGCGTTGAAGCAGGGGGCTACAATGAGCAGTTCTTC
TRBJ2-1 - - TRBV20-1 CSVPDRYNEQFF TGCAGTGTCCCGGACAGATACAATGAGCAGTTCTTC
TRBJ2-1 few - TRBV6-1 CASKSGYEQFF TGTGCCAGCAAATCGGGGTATGAGCAGTTCTTC
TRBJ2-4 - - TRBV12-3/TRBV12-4 CASSFSSGVKNIQYF TGTGCCAGCAGTTTTAGCTCAGGGGTCAAAAACATTCAGTACTTC